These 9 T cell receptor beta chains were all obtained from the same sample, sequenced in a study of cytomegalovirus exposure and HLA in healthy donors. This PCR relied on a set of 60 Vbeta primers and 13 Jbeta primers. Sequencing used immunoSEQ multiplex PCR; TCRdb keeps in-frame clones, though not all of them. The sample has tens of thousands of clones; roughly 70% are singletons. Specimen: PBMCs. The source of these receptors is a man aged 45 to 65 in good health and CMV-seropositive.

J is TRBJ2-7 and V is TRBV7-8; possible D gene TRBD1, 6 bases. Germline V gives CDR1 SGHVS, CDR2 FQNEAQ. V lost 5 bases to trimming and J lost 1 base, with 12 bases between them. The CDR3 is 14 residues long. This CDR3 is CASSIDRRSYEQYF. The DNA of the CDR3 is TGTGCCAGCAGCATAGACAGGAGATCCTACGAGCAGTACTTC.

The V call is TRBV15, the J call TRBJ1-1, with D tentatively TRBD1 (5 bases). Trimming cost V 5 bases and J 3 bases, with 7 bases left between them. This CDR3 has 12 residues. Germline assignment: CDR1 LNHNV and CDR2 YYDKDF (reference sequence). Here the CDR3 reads CATSGGYTEAFF. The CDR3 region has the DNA TGTGCCACCAGCGGGGGGTACACTGAAGCTTTCTTT.

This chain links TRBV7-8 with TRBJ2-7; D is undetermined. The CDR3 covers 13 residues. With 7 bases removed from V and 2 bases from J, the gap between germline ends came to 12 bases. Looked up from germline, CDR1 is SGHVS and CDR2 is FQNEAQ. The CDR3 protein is CASTHSLTYEQYF. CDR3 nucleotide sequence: TGTGCCAGCACTCATTCGCTAACCTACGAGCAGTACTTC.

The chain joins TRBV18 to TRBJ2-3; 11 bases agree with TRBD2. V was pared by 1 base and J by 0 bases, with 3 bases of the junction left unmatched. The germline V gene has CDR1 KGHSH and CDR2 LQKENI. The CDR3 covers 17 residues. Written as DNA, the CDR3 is TGTGCCAGCTCACCACTAGCGGGAGGGTCTAGCACAGATACGCAGTATTTT. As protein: CASSPLAGGSSTDTQYF.

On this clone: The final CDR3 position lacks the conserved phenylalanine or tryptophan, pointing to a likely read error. This CDR3 is CASTGSPGTSGITDTQYV. CDR3 coding DNA: TGTGCCAGCACCGGAAGCCCTGGGACTAGCGGGATCACAGATACGCAGTATGTT. This rearrangement joins TRBV2 to TRBJ2-3, with 13 positions matching TRBD2. Germline-derived CDR1 and CDR2 are SNHLY and FYNNEI. J lost 2 bases, V lost 7 bases, and 12 bases had no gene match. The CDR3 sequence is 18 residues long.

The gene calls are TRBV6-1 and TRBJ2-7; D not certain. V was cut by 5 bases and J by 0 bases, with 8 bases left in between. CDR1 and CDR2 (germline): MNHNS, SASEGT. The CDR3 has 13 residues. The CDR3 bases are TGTGCCAGCAGTCAGGTCCTCTCCTACGAGCAGTACTTC. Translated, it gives CASSQVLSYEQYF.

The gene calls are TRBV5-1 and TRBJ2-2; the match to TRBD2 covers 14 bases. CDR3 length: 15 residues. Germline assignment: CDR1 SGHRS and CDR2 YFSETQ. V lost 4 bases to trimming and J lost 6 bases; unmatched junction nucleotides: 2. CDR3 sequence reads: CASSQTSGRAGELFF. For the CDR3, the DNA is TGCGCCAGCAGCCAGACTAGCGGGAGGGCCGGGGAGCTGTTTTTT.

Written as DNA, the CDR3 is TGTGCCAGCACCCCCCTAAACAGGGACAATGAGCAGTTCTTC. Translated, it gives CASTPLNRDNEQFF. The chain carries TRBV2 and TRBJ2-1; a possible D gene is TRBD1 (6 bases). Between the trimmed V and J ends, which lost 7 bases and 5 bases, there was a span of 15 bases. CDR1 is SNHLY, CDR2 FYNNEI, per germline. The CDR3 is made up of 14 amino acids.

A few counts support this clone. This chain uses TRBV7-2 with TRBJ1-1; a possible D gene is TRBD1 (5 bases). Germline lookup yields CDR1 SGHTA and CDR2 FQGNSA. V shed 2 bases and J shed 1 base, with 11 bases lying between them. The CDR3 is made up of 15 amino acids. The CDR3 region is CASSLWGRRNTEAFF. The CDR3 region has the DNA TGTGCCAGCAGCTTATGGGGCAGGAGGAACACTGAAGCTTTCTTT. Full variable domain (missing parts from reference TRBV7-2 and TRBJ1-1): GAGVSQSPSNKVTEKGKDVELRCDPISGHTALYWYRQSLGQGLEFLIYFQGNSAPDKSGLPSDRFSAERTGGSVSTLTIQRTQQEDSAVYLCASSLWGRRNTEAFFGQGTRLTVV.